This passage covers 13 T cell receptor beta chains from one sample sequenced in a study of blood T cells in healthy people across ages. Then a second PCR, running about 6 to 12 cycles, was carried out with a sample-barcoded 5' primer and a J-beta primer mix. TCRdb re-called the 5' RACE reads with MiXCR, one entry per CDR3 protein. The table records fewer than 650,000 distinct CDR3 sequences, approximately 26% of them present only once. Separately, the same data were catalogued under a study of T cells of mothers and their children.

Sample: blood. The source of these receptors is a boy under 10 years old in good health.

This clonotype has more than one count but fewer than ten. The chain employs TRBV5-8 and TRBJ2-7; 9 nucleotides agree with TRBD1. The CDR3 sequence is 15 residues long. The junction had 8 bases not matched to a gene; V was cut back by 4 bases and J by 3 bases. The V gene's germline CDR1 is SGHTS and CDR2 YDEGEE. CDR3 amino acids: CASSPGTGKIYEQYF. CDR3 in DNA: TGTGCCAGCAGCCCGGGGACAGGGAAGATCTACGAGCAGTACTTC. Full variable domain (missing parts from reference TRBV5-8 and TRBJ2-7): EAGVTQSPTHLIKTRGQQATLRCSPISGHTSVYWYQQALGLGLQFLLWYDEGEERNRGNFPPRFSGRQFPNYSSELNVNALELEDSALYLCASSPGTGKIYEQYFGPGTRLTVT.

The CDR3 is CASSEYRGYEQYF. Written as DNA, the CDR3 is TGTGCCAGCAGTGAATATCGGGGATACGAGCAGTACTTC. The chain is built from TRBV25-1 and TRBJ2-7, with D possibly being TRBD2 (5 bases). Germline V lookup: CDR1 MGHDK, CDR2 SYGVNS. CDR3 length: 13 residues. The germline V and J ends were trimmed by 0 bases and 4 bases, with 7 bases remaining between them.

The gene calls are TRBV12-3 or TRBV12-4 and TRBJ1-5; D uncertain. V dropped 3 bases and J dropped 6 bases, with 6 bases sitting between them. The CDR3 covers 12 residues. CDR3 protein: CASSFWGQPQHF. The CDR3, as DNA: TGTGCCAGCAGTTTTTGGGGTCAGCCCCAGCATTTT.

CDR3 residues: CASSVTGDYGYTF. The CDR3 DNA is TGTGCCAGTAGTGTCACAGGGGACTATGGCTACACCTTC. The rearrangement links TRBV19 to TRBJ1-2; 7 nucleotides line up with TRBD1. V gave up 5 bases and J gave up 3 bases; unmatched junction bases: 3. Germline V gives CDR1 LNHDA, CDR2 SQIVND (reference sequence). The CDR3 covers 13 residues.

This clonotype was counted only a few times. The chain uses TRBV5-5 and TRBJ2-6; D not resolved. This CDR3 spans 17 amino acids. The ends were cut back, 2 bases at V and 0 bases at J, with 12 bases in the middle. CDR1 is SGHKS and CDR2 is YYEKEE in the germline V gene (reference sequence). CDR3 nucleotides: TGTGCCAGCAGCTTACATCCACAAGGCTCTGGGGCCAACGTCCTGACTTTC. Its translation is CASSLHPQGSGANVLTF.

The rearrangement joins TRBV7-2 to TRBJ1-2; D possibly corresponds to TRBD1 (5 bases). The germline CDR1 and CDR2 sequences are SGHTA and FQGNSA. The CDR3 runs to 16 residues. Between the trimmed V and J ends, which lost 4 bases and 0 bases, there was a span of 15 bases. The CDR3, as DNA: TGTGCCAGCAGCTCTCGCGGGGGGAGAGCTAACTATGGCTACACCTTC. Translation gives CASSSRGGRANYGYTF. Based on the CDR3 plus reference TRBV7-2 and TRBJ1-2, the full variable domain is GAGVSQSPSNKVTEKGKDVELRCDPISGHTALYWYRQSLGQGLEFLIYFQGNSAPDKSGLPSDRFSAERTGGSVSTLTIQRTQQEDSAVYLCASSSRGGRANYGYTFGSGTRLTVV.

This clonotype was seen only a few times. This chain connects TRBV29-1 to TRBJ2-1, with 10 bases lining up with TRBD2. Germline CDR1 SQVTM, CDR2 ANQGSEA. J lost 7 bases, V lost 6 bases, and 12 bases had no gene match. This CDR3 has 15 amino acids. CDR3 DNA: TGCAGCGTAGAAAGCGGGAGGGCCTTCTGGAATGAGCAGTTCTTC. Encoded protein: CSVESGRAFWNEQFF.

V is TRBV5-1 and J is TRBJ2-3, with D unclear. The CDR3 runs to 13 residues. V was cut by 4 bases and J by 2 bases, with 8 bases left in between. Germline V gives CDR1 SGHRS, CDR2 YFSETQ. The CDR3 region has the DNA TGCGCCAGCAGCAATATAGACACAGATACGCAGTATTTT. Translating gives CASSNIDTDTQYF. Variable domain in full (rest from reference TRBV5-1 and TRBJ2-3): KAGVTQTPRYLIKTRGQQVTLSCSPISGHRSVSWYQQTPGQGLQFLFEYFSETQRNKGNFPGRFSGRQFSNSRSEMNVSTLELGDSALYLCASSNIDTDTQYFGPGTRLTVL.

The V and J genes are TRBV27 and TRBJ2-5; D is ambiguous. The J call may be in error: the DNA end matches TRBJ2-7 better. This CDR3 is 15 amino acids long. CDR1 is MNHEY, CDR2 SMNVEV, per germline (reference sequence). The CDR3 nucleotides read TGTGCCAGCAGTTTGGGCTACAGCCTCCCCTACGAGCAGTACTTC. Protein product: CASSLGYSLPYEQYF.

The DNA for the CDR3 is TGCGCCAGCAGCCAAGAGGCTAGTTCCCCCTACGAGCAGTACTTC. It specifies CASSQEASSPYEQYF. The chain carries TRBV4-3 and TRBJ2-7; D is unresolved. Trimming shortened V by 0 bases and J by 2 bases, and 11 bases separated the two germline ends. CDR3 length: 15 residues. Germline V gene sequence: CDR1 LGHNA, CDR2 YSLEER.

The chain carries TRBV7-9 and TRBJ1-1, with D hard to call. The CDR3 is 12 amino acids. Trimming took 1 base from V and 5 from J, leaving 5 bases between them. The germline gives CDR1 SEHNR, CDR2 FQNEAQ (reference sequence). Here the CDR3 reads CASSLESTEAFF. In nucleotides, the CDR3 is TGTGCCAGCAGCTTAGAGTCTACTGAAGCTTTCTTT.

CDR3 protein: CAGSRGPIRDTQYF. In nucleotides, the CDR3 is TGTGCCGGCTCGAGGGGGCCTATCCGGGATACGCAGTATTTT. The V gene is TRBV6-1, the J gene TRBJ2-3, with 7 bases aligning to TRBD1. Trimming cost V 11 bases and J 6 bases; bases outside gene matches: 14. Germline V gene sequence: CDR1 MNHNS, CDR2 SASEGT. The CDR3 spans 14 residues.

This sequence joins TRBV3-1 and TRBJ1-5; D uncertain. Looked up from germline, CDR1 is LGHDT and CDR2 is YNNKEL (reference sequence). This CDR3 has 15 residues. Between the trimmed V and J ends, which lost 4 bases and 0 bases, there was a span of 10 bases. CDR3 in amino acids: CASSPTVDSNQPQHF. CDR3 bases: TGTGCCAGCAGCCCGACGGTGGATAGCAATCAGCCCCAGCATTTT.